A selection of T cell receptor beta chains follows, all from one sample in a study of T cell responses to AZD1222 COVID-19 vaccine. This table comes from immunoSEQ multiplex PCR, and its TCRdb copy is limited to in-frame clones, with some not included. Of 160,000 or so clones listed, roughly 90% are singletons. This sample comprised peripheral blood, obtained 28 days after the second AZD1222 dose. These receptors originate from an adult who received the AZD1222 COVID-19 vaccine. The CDR3 runs from the conserved cysteine through the conserved F or W. A D gene is named only where the DNA matches it firmly. A row's size may be missing; if present it is once, few, many or a size class.

clone size	V gene	J gene	D gene	CDR3 DNA	CDR3 protein
-	TRBV6-1	TRBJ2-7	-	TGTGCCAGCAGTGAAGCGCTTTTGAGGGGCTTATCTCCCTACGAGCAGTACTTC	CASSEALLRGLSPYEQYF
-	TRBV18	TRBJ1-4	-	TGTGCCAGCTCGGCACTTACAGGAACTAATGAAAAACTGTTTTTT	CASSALTGTNEKLFF
-	TRBV3-1/TRBV3-2	TRBJ2-7	-	TGTGCCAGCAGGGATTGGAGGGAAGTTGATCACTACGAGCAGTACTTC	CASRDWREVDHYEQYF
-	TRBV24-1	TRBJ1-5	TRBD1	TGTGCCACCAGTGAACACAACAGGGGGCCGGAGCCCCAGCATTTT	CATSEHNRGPEPQHF
-	TRBV6-2/TRBV6-3	TRBJ2-7	TRBD2	TGTGCCAGCAGTTACGTACGGACTAGCGGGGGGCCCAGGGATTACGAGCAGTACTTC	CASSYVRTSGGPRDYEQYF
-	TRBV5-1	TRBJ2-7	-	TGCGCCAGCAGCTTAGGGACAAATAGCGAGCAGTACTTC	CASSLGTNSEQYF
-	TRBV18	TRBJ1-1	-	TGTGCCAGCTCTCCATTGGGCCCGAACACTGAAGCTTTCTTT	CASSPLGPNTEAFF
-	TRBV5-1	TRBJ2-1	-	TGCGCCAGCAGCTTGGGTGGGTACAATGAGCAGTTCTTC	CASSLGGYNEQFF
-	TRBV24-1	TRBJ1-1	-	TGTGCCACCAGTGATAGGGGCGGTGAAGCTTTCTTT	CATSDRGGEAFF
-	TRBV15	TRBJ1-2	TRBD1	TGTGCCACCAGCATAAGACAGGGGGCCAGGGGCTACACCTTC	CATSIRQGARGYTF
-	TRBV5-8	TRBJ1-2	TRBD1	TGTGCCAGCAGCCAGGACAGGGCCTCTGGCTACACCTTC	CASSQDRASGYTF
-	TRBV3-1/TRBV3-2	TRBJ1-3	-	TGTGCCAGCAGCCAAGAAGACAGGACCTACTCTGGAAACACCATATATTTT	CASSQEDRTYSGNTIYF
-	TRBV28	TRBJ1-1	-	TGTGCCAGCAGTCCTGTCGGCGGAGGCACTGAAGCTTTCTTT	CASSPVGGGTEAFF
-	TRBV4-1	TRBJ1-1	-	TGCGCCAGCAGCCAGGGACTTGGGGCAGGGTCGTTCTACACTGAAGCTTTCTTT	CASSQGLGAGSFYTEAFF
-	TRBV4-3	TRBJ1-2	TRBD1	TGCGCCAGCAGCCCCAGGGGGGATTGGGGGGATGGCTACACCTTC	CASSPRGDWGDGYTF
-	TRBV5-6	TRBJ1-1	-	TGTGCCAGCAGCTTAGTGGGACCGGCGGGCACTGAAGCTTTCTTT	CASSLVGPAGTEAFF
-	TRBV10-1	TRBJ1-4	-	TGCGCCAGCAGTGAGTCCAGGAGCCCTAATGAAAAACTGTTTTTT	CASSESRSPNEKLFF
-	TRBV9	TRBJ1-1	TRBD1	TGTGCCAGCAGCGTACGGGACAGGGATATGAACACTGAAGCTTTCTTT	CASSVRDRDMNTEAFF
-	TRBV29-1	TRBJ1-2	TRBD1	TGCAGCGGCCGTTTACAGGGGGAGCATGGCTACACCTTC	CSGRLQGEHGYTF
-	TRBV2	TRBJ1-1	-	TGTGCCAGCACGACAGGGAACACTGAAGCTTTCTTT	CASTTGNTEAFF
-	TRBV4-3	TRBJ1-2	TRBD1	TGCGCCAGCAGCCAGGGGGGGGACAGGGATTTCTATGGCTACACCTTC	CASSQGGDRDFYGYTF
-	TRBV3-1/TRBV3-2	TRBJ1-5	TRBD1	TGTGCCAGCAGCCAATGGACAGGAAAAAATAGCAATCAGCCCCAGCATTTT	CASSQWTGKNSNQPQHF
-	TRBV30	TRBJ1-6	-	TGTGCCTGGAGTGACCCAGGGGAGGTCCACTTT	CAWSDPGEVHF
-	TRBV19	TRBJ1-1	-	TGTGCCAGTAGTATAGGGTCAGGGCTCACTGAAGCTTTCTTT	CASSIGSGLTEAFF
few	TRBV2	TRBJ2-3	-	TGTGCCAGCAGAGGGTCAGATACGCAGTATTTT	CASRGSDTQYF
-	TRBV9	TRBJ2-7	-	TGTGCCAGCAGCGTAGGCCCTTCCGGAGGCGAGCAGTACTTC	CASSVGPSGGEQYF
-	TRBV7-9	TRBJ2-3	-	TGTGCCAGCAGCCCTAAACGTAGACTAGCAGATACGCAGTATTTT	CASSPKRRLADTQYF
-	TRBV7-9	TRBJ2-2	-	TGTGCCAGCGTTGGAGTACCGGTGATCGGCACCGGGGAGCTGTTTTTT	CASVGVPVIGTGELFF
-	TRBV19	TRBJ1-1	-	TGTGCCAGTAGGAGGGACCCCGGGACTGAAGCTTTCTTT	CASRRDPGTEAFF
-	TRBV6-2/TRBV6-3	TRBJ2-5	-	TGTGCCAGCAGTTACTTTCAGACCCAGTACTTC	CASSYFQTQYF
-	TRBV9	TRBJ2-5	-	TGTGCCAGCAGCGTGGGTCCCGGCCGCAGTGAGACCCAGTACTTC	CASSVGPGRSETQYF
-	TRBV7-3	TRBJ2-1	-	TGTGCCAGCAGCTTACGGCCCCTTAACTACAATGAGCAGTTCTTC	CASSLRPLNYNEQFF
-	TRBV3-1/TRBV3-2	TRBJ2-3	-	TGTGCCAGCAGCCGGAACAACAGGGTTGGCGGCACAGATACGCAGTATTTT	CASSRNNRVGGTDTQYF
-	TRBV9	TRBJ1-1	TRBD1	TGTGCCAGCAGCGGTACAGGGGGCCTCACTGAAGCTTTCTTT	CASSGTGGLTEAFF
-	TRBV12-3/TRBV12-4	TRBJ1-2	-	TGTGCCAGCAGGACAGGAGGATTCTATGGCTACACCTTC	CASRTGGFYGYTF
-	TRBV7-2	TRBJ1-6	-	TGTGCCAGCAGCTTAGACGGATGGAATTCACCCCTCCACTTT	CASSLDGWNSPLHF
-	TRBV29-1	TRBJ1-2	TRBD1	TGCAGCGTTGGGACAGGGGCAAATGTTGGCTACACCTTC	CSVGTGANVGYTF
-	TRBV11-1	TRBJ1-2	TRBD1	TGTGCCAGCAGCTCCCTCGGGACAGGGTGGGGCTACACCTTC	CASSSLGTGWGYTF
-	TRBV18	TRBJ1-3	-	TGTGCCAGCTCACCAGGAGGGGCTGGAAACACCATATATTTT	CASSPGGAGNTIYF
-	TRBV3-1/TRBV3-2	TRBJ1-2	-	TGTGCCAGCAGCGGCATGGGTGGCTACACCTTC	CASSGMGGYTF
-	TRBV9	TRBJ2-3	-	TGTGCCAGCACCTCCAACCCAACAGGGTGGGATACGCAGTATTTT	CASTSNPTGWDTQYF
few	TRBV6-5	TRBJ1-1	-	TGTGCCAGCGCCGGTAGGGAGTCGGGGGCTTTCTTT	CASAGRESGAFF
-	TRBV10-3	TRBJ1-5	-	TGTGCCATCAGTGATCGGCAGGCGGGCGAAAATCAGCCCCAGCATTTT	CAISDRQAGENQPQHF
-	TRBV2	TRBJ1-1	-	TGTGCCAGCTCCCGATCCGGGCCCGGGTTCGGGGCTTTCTTT	CASSRSGPGFGAFF
few	TRBV2	TRBJ1-6	-	TGTGCCAGCAGTGAAGTAGACAGGAATTCACCCCTCCACTTT	CASSEVDRNSPLHF